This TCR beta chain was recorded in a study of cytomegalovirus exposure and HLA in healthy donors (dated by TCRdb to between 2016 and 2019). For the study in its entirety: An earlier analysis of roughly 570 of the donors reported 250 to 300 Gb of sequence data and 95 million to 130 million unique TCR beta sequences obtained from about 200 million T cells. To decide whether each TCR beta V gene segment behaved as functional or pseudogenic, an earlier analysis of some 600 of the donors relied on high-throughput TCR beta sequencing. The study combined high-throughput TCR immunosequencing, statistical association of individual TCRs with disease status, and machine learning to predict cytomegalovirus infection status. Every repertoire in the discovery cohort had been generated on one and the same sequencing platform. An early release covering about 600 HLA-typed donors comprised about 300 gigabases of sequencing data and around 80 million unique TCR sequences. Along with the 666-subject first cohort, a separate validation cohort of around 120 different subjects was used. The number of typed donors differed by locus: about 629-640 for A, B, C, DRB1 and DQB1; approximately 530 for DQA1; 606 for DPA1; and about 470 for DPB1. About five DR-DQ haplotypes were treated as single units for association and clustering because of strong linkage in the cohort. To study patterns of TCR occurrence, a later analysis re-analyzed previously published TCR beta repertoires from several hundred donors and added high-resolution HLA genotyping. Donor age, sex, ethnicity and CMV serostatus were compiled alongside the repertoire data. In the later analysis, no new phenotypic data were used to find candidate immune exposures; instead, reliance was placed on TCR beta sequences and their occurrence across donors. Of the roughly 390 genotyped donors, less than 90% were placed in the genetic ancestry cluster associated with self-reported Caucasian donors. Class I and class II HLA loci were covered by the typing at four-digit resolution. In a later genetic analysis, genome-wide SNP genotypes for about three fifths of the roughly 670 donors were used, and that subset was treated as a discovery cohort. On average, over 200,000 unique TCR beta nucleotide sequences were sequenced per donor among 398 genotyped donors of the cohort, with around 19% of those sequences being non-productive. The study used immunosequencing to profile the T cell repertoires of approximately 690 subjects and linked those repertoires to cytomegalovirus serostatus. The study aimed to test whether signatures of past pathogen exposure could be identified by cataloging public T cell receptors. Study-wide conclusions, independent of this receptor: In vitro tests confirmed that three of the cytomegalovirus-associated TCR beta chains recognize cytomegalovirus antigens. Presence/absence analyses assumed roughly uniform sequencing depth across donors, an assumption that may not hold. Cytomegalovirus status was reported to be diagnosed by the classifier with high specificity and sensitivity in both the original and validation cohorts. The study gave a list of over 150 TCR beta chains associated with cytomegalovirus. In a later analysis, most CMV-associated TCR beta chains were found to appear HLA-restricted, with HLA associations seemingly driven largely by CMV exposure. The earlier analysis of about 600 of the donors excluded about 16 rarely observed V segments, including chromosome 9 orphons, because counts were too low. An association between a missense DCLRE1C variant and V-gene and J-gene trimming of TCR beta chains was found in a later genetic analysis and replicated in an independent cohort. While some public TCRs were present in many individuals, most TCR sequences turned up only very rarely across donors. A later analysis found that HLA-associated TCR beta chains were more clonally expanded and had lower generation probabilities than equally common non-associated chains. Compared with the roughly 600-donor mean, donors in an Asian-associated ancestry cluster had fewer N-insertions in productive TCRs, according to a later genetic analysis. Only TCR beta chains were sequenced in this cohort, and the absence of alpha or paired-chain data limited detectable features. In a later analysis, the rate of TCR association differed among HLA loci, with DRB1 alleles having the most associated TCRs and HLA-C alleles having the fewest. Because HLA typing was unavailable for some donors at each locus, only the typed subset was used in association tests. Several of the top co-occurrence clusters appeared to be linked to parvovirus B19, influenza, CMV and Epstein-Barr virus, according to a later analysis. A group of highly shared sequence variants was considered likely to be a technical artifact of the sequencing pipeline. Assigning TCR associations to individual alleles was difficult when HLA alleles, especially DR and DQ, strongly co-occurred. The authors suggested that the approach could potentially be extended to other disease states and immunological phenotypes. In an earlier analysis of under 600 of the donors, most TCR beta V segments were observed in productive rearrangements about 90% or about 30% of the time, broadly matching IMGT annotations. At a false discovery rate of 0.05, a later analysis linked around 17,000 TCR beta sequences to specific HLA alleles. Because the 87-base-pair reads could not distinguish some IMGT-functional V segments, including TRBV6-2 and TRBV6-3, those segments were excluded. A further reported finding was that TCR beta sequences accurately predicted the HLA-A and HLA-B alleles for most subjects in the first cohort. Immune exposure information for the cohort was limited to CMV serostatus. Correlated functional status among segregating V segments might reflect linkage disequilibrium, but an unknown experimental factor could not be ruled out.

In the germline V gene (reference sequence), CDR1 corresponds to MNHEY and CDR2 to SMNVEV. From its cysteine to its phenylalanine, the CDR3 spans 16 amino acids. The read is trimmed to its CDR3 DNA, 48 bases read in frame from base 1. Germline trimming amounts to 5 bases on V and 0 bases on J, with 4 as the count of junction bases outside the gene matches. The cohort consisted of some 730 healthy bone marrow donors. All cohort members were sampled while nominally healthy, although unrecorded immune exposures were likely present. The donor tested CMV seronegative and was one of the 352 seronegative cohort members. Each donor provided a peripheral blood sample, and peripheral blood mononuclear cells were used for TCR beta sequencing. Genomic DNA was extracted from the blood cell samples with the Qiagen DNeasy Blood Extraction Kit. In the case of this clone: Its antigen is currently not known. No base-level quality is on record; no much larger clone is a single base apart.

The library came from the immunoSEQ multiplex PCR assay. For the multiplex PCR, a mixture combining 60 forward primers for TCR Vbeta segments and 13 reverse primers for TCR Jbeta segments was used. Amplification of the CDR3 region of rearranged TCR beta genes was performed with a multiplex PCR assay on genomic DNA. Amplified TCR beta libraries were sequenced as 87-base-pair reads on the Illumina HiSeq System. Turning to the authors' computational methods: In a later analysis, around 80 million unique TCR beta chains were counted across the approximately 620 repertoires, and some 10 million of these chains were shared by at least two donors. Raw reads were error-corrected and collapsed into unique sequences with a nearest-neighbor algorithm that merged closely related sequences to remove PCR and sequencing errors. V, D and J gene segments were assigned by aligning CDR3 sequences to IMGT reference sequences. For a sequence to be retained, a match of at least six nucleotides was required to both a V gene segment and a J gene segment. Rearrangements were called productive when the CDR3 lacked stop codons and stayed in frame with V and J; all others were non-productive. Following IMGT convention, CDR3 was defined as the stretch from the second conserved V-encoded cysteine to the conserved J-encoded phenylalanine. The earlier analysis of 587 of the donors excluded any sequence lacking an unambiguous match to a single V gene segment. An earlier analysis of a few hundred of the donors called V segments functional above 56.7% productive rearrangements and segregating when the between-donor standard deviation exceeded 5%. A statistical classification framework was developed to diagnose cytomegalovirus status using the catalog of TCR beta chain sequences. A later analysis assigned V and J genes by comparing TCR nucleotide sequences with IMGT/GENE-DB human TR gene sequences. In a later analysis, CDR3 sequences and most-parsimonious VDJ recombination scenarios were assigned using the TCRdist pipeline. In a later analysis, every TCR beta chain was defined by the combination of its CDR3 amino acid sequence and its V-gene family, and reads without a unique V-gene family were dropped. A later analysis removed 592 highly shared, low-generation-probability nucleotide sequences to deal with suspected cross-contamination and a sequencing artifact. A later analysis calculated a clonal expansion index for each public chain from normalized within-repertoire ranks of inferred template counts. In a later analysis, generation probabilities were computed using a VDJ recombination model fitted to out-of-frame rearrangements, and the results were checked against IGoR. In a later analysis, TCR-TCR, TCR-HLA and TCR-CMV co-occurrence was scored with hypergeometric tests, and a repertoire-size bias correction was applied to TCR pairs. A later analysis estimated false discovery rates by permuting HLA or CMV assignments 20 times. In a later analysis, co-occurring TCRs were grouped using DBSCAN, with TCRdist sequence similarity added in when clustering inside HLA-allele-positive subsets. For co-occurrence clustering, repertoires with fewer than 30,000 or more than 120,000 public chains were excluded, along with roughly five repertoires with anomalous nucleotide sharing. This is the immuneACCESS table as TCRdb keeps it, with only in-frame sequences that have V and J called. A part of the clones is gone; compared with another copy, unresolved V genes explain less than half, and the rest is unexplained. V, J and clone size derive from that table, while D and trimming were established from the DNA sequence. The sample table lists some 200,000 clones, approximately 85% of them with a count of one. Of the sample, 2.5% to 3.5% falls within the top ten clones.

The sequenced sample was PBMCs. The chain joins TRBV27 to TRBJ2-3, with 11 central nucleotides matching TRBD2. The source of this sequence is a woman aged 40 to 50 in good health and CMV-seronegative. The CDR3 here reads CASSMGLAVSTDTQYF. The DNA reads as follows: TGTGCCAGCAGTATGGGACTAGCGGTTAGCACAGATACGCAGTATTTT.